These T cell receptor beta chains were read from a single sample in a study of blood T cell repertoires in COVID-19. This table comes from immunoSEQ multiplex PCR, and its TCRdb copy is limited to in-frame clones, with some not included. The table includes some 200,000 clones, approximately 86% detected once. Sequences were obtained from peripheral blood. The source is a man aged 18 to 29 with active or convalescent COVID-19. CDR3s include the opening cysteine and the closing phenylalanine or tryptophan. A D gene is named only where the DNA matches it firmly. Clone sizes are given selectively: once, few, many, or a class where the clone is expanded.

j_call,clone_size,v_call,d_call,cdr3_nt,cdr3_aa
TRBJ2-1,-,TRBV7-6,TRBD2,TGTGCCAGCAGCTTAGGCCGACTAGCGGTAGGAAATGAGCAGTTCTTC,CASSLGRLAVGNEQFF
TRBJ2-5,-,TRBV25-1,TRBD2,TGTGCCAGCAGCGGACTAGCGGGAAACTCAGAGACCCAGTACTTC,CASSGLAGNSETQYF
TRBJ2-3,-,TRBV5-4,TRBD2,TGTGCCAGCAGCTTGGGAGGTCTAGCGGGAGGAGCCGATACGCAGTATTTT,CASSLGGLAGGADTQYF
TRBJ1-1,-,TRBV5-1,-,TGCGCCAGCAGGCCCTCGGACACTGAAGCTTTCTTT,CASRPSDTEAFF
TRBJ2-2,-,TRBV9,TRBD2,TGTGCCAGCAGCGTAGCTAGTAGCGGGAGTAACACCGGGGAGCTGTTTTTT,CASSVASSGSNTGELFF
TRBJ1-5,-,TRBV11-2,TRBD1,TGTGCCAGCAGCTTAGGGGGACAGGAACTGTATAGCAATCAGCCCCAGCATTTT,CASSLGGQELYSNQPQHF
TRBJ2-3,-,TRBV6-4,TRBD2,TGTGCCAGCAGTCCCGGGACTAGCGACACAGATACGCAGTATTTT,CASSPGTSDTDTQYF
TRBJ1-5,-,TRBV7-7,TRBD1,TGTGCCAGCAGCTGGGGGACTGGGACAGGGCATAAGTTTCAGCCCCAGCATTTT,CASSWGTGTGHKFQPQHF
TRBJ2-3,-,TRBV7-2,-,TGTGCCAGCAGCTTAGCCCTAGCTGGAGATACGCAGTATTTT,CASSLALAGDTQYF
TRBJ2-7,-,TRBV11-2,TRBD2,TGTGCCAGCAGCTTAGTTCCCCCCGAACTAGCGGGAGTCGAGCAGTACTTC,CASSLVPPELAGVEQYF
TRBJ2-1,few,TRBV7-3,-,TGTGCCAGCAGCTTAACGCGGGACAGCTCCTACAATGAGCAGTTCTTC,CASSLTRDSSYNEQFF
TRBJ1-1,-,TRBV5-1,TRBD1,TGCGCCAGCAGCTTGGGTACACACAGGGGGCAGACTGAAGCTTTCTTT,CASSLGTHRGQTEAFF